This T cell receptor (beta chain) is drawn from a study of shared clonotypes between healthy human individuals. About the research overall: Donors had three CD4 naive, three CD4 memory, two CD8 naive and one CD8 memory plate apiece. Whole-study findings and limits: Clonotypes not shared had lower generation probabilities than those common to all four donors. Naive subsets tended to show greater estimated richness than memory subsets.

This CDR3 has 14 residues. Germline CDR1 SGDLS, CDR2 YYNGEE. Trimming pared 4 bases from V and 0 bases from J, leaving 5 bases between. Comment on this clone: Its antigen is unknown. It may be a read error: a sequence one base away is much more abundant.

Deep-level running was used for the assay. The data were produced by immunoSEQ multiplex PCR, yet TCRdb's version contains in-frame clones alone and is incomplete. The top ten clones hold over 1.3% of a sample with 950,000 to 1,100,000 clones, about 77% of them seen once. This clonotype was sampled from a man between 18 and 35 years old in good health. What was sequenced was memory CD4+ T cells sorted from blood. The subset: CD45RA-negative fraction. The chain links TRBV9 to TRBJ1-6; the D is unclear. The CDR3 reads CASSQNSYNSPLHF. CDR3 DNA: TGTGCCAGCAGCCAGAACTCCTATAATTCACCCCTCCACTTT.